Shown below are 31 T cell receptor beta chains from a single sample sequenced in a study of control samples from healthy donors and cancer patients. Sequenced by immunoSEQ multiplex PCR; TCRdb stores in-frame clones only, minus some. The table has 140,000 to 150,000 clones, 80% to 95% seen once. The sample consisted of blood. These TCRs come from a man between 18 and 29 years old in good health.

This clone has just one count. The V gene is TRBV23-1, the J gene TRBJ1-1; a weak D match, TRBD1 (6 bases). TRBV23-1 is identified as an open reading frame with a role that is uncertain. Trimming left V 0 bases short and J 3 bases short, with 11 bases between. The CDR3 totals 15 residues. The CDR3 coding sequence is TGCGCCAGCAGTCAATCAAACAGGGAGTACACTGAAGCTTTCTTT. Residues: CASSQSNREYTEAFF.

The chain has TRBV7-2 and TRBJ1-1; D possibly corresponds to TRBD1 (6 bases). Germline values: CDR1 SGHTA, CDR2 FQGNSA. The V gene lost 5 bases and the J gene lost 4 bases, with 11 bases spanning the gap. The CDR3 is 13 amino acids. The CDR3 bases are TGTGCCAGCAGCGGGGGCCGGGGCACTGAAGCTTTCTTT. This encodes CASSGGRGTEAFF.

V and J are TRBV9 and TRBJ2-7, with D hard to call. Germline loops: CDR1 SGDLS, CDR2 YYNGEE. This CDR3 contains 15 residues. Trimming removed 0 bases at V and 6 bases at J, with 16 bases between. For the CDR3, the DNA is TGTGCCAGCAGCGTAGACGCCGGCCGTAAACTCGAGCAGTACTTC. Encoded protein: CASSVDAGRKLEQYF.

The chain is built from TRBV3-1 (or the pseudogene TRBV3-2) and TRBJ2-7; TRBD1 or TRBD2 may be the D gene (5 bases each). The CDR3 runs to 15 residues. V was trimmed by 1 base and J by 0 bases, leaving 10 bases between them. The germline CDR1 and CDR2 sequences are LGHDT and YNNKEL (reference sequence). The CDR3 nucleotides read TGTGCCAGCAGCCAAGGGCCGGGGACCTCCTACGAGCAGTACTTC. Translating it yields CASSQGPGTSYEQYF.

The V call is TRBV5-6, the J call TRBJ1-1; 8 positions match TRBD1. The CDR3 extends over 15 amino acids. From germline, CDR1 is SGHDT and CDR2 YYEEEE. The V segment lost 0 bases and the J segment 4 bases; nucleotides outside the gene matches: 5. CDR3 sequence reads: CASSLVAGGFTEAFF. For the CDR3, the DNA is TGTGCCAGCAGCTTGGTTGCAGGGGGCTTCACTGAAGCTTTCTTT.

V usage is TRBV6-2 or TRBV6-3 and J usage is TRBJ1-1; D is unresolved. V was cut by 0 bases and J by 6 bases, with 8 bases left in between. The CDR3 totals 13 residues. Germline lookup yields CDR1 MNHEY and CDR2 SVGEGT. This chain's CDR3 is CASSYSDGSEAFF. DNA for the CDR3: TGTGCCAGCAGTTACTCGGACGGGTCTGAAGCTTTCTTT.

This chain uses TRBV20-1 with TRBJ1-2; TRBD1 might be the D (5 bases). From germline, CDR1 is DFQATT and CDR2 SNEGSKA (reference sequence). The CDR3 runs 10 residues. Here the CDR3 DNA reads TGCAGGTGGGGGGGCTATGGCTACACCTTC. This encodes CRWGGYGYTF.

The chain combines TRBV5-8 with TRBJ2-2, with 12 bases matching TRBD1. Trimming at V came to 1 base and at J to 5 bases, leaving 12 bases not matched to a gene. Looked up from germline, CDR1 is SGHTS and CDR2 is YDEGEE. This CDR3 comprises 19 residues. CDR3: CASSLYGTGGAGRTGELFF. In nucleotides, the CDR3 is TGTGCCAGCAGCTTGTATGGGACAGGGGGCGCGGGACGGACCGGGGAGCTGTTTTTT.

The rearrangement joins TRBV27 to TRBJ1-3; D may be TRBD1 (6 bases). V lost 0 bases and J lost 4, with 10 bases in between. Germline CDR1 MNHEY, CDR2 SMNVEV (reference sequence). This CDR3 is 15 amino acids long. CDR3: CASSLSRGIGNTIYF. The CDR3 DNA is TGTGCCAGCAGTTTATCGAGGGGGATCGGAAACACCATATATTTT.

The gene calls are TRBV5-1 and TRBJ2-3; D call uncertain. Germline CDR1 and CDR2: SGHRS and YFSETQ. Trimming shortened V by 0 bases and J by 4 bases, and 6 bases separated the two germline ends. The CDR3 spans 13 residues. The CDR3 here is CASSLAGADTQYF. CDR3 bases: TGCGCCAGCAGCTTGGCCGGCGCAGATACGCAGTATTTT.

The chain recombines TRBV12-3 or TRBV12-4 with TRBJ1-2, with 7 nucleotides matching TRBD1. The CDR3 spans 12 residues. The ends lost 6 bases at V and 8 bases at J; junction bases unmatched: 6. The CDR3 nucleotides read TGTGCCAGCAGCTCCGGACAGGACGGCTACACCTTC. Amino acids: CASSSGQDGYTF.

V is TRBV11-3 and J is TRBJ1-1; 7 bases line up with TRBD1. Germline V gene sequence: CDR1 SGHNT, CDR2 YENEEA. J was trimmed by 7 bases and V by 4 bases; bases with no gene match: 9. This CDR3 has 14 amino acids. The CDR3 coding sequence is TGTGCCAGCAGCTCTGGCAGGGGGTCGGATGAAGCTTTCTTT. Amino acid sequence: CASSSGRGSDEAFF.

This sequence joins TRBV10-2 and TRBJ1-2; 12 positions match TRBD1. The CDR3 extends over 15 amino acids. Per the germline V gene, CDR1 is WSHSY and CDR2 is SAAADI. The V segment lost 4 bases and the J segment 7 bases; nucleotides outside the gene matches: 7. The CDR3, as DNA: TGCGCCAGCAGTGGCCAGGGACAGGGGGCCGGTGGCTACACCTTC. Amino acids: CASSGQGQGAGGYTF.

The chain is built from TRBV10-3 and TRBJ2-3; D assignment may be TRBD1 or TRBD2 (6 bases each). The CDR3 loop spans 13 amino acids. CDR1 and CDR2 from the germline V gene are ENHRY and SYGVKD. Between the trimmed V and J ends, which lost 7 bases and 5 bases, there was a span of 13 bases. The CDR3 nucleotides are TGTGCCATCAAAGGGGGGCCCGAAGATACGCAGTATTTT. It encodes CAIKGGPEDTQYF.

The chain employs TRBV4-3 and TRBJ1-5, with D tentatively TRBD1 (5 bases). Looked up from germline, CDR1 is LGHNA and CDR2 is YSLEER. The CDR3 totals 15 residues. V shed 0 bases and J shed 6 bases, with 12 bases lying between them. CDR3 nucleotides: TGCGCCAGCAGCCAAGATCGATCGGGGACTCAGCCCCAGCATTTT. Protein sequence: CASSQDRSGTQPQHF.

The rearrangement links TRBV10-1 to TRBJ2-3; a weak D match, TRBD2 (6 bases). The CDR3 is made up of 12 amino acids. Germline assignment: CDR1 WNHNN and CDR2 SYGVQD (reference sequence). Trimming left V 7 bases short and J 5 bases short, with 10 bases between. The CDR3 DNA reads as TGCGCCAGCAACAAGGGAGGAGATACGCAGTATTTT. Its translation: CASNKGGDTQYF.

As DNA, the CDR3 is TGTGCCAGCACCCTAGGTGGAAACTATGGCTACACCTTC. This gives the protein CASTLGGNYGYTF. The chain carries TRBV28 and TRBJ1-2; the D is unclear. V lost 7 bases and J lost 2, with 11 bases in between. This CDR3 has 13 residues. The germline CDR1 and CDR2 sequences are MDHEN and SYDVKM.

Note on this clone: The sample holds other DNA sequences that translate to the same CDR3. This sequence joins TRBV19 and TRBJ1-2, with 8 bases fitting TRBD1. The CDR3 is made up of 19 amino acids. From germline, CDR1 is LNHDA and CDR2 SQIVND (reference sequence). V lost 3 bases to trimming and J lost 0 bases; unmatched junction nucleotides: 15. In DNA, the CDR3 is TGTGCCAGTAGTATTAGGGGGGGCAGGGGGCTCCTACCTAACTATGGCTACACCTTC. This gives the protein CASSIRGGRGLLPNYGYTF.

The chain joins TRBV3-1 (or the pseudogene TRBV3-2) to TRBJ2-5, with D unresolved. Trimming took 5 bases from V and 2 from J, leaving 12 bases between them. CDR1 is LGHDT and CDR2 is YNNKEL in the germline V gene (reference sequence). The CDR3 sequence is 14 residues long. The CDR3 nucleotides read TGTGCCAGCAGCTTTGACACACGACAAGAGACCCAGTACTTC. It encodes CASSFDTRQETQYF.

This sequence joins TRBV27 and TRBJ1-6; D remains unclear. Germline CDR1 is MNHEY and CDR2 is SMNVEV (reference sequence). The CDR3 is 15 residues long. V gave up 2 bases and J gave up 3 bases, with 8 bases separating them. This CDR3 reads CASSLGPNYNSPLHF. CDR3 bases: TGTGCCAGCAGTTTAGGGCCCAACTATAATTCACCCCTCCACTTT.

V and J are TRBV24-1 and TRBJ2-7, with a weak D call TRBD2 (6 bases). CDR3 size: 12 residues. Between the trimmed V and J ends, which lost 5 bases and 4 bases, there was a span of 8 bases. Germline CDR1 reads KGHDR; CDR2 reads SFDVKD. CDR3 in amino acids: CATSARGYEQYF. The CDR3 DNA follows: TGTGCCACCAGTGCCCGGGGGTACGAGCAGTACTTC.

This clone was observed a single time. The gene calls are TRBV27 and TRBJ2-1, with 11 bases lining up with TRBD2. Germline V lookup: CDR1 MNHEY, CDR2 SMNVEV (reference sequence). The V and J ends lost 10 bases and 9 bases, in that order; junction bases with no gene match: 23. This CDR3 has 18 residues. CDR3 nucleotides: TGTGCCACCAGGCCTGGGGGAGTTAGCGGGAGGGCCAACGGTGAGCAGTTCTTC. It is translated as CATRPGGVSGRANGEQFF.

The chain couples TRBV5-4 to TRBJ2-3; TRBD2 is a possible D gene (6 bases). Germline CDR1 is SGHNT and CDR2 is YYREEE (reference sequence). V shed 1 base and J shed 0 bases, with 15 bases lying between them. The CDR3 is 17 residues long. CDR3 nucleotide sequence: TGTGCCAGCAGCTTGCCCTCCGGAGGGCGGAGCACAGATACGCAGTATTTT. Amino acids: CASSLPSGGRSTDTQYF.

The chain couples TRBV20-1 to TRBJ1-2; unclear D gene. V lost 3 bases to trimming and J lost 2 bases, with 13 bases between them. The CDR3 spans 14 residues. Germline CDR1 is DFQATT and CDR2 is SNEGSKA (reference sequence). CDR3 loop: CSASLAELNYGYTF. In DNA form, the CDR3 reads TGCAGTGCTAGTCTCGCTGAATTAAACTATGGCTACACCTTC.

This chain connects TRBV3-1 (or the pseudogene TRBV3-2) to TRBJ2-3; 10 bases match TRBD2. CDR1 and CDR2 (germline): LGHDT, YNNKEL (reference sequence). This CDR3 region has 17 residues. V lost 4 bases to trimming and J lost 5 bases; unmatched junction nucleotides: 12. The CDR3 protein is CASSRRASGRGIDTQYF. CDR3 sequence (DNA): TGTGCCAGCAGCCGACGTGCTAGCGGGAGAGGAATAGATACGCAGTATTTT.

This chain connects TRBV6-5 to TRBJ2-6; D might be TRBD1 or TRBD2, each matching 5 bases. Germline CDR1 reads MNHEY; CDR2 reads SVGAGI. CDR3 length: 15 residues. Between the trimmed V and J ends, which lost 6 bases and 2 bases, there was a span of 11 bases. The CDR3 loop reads CASSRGVTGANVLTF. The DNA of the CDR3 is TGTGCCAGCAGCAGAGGGGTCACTGGGGCCAACGTCCTGACTTTC.

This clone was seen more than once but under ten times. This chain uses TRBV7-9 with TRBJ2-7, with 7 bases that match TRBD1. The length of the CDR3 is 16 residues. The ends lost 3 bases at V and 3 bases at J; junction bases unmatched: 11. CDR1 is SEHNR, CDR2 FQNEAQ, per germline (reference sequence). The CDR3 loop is CASSFQRGRLGYEQYF. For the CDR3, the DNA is TGTGCCAGCAGCTTCCAAAGGGGGCGTCTAGGCTACGAGCAGTACTTC.

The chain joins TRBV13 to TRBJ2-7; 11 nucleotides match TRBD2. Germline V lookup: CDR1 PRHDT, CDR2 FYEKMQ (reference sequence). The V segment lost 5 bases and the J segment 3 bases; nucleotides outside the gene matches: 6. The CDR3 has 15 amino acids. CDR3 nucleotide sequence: TGTGCCAGCAGCAACCCCGGGACTAGCGGCTACGAGCAGTACTTC. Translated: CASSNPGTSGYEQYF.

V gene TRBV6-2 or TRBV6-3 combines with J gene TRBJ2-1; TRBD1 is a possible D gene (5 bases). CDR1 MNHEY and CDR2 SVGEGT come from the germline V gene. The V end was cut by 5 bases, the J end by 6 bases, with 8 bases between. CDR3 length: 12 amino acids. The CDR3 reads CASSPQGNEQFF. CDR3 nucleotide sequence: TGTGCCAGCAGTCCCCAGGGCAATGAGCAGTTCTTC.

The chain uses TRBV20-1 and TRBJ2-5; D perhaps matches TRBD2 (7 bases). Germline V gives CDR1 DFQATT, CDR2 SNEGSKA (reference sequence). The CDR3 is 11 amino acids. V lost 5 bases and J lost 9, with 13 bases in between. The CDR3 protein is CSAGGGGPQYF. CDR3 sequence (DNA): TGCAGTGCTGGAGGGGGGGGGCCCCAGTACTTC.

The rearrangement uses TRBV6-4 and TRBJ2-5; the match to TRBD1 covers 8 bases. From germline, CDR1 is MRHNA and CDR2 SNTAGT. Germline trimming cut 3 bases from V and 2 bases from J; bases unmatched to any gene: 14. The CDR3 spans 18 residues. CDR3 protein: CASSDFDPGQASQETQYF. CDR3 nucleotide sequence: TGTGCCAGCAGTGATTTCGACCCGGGACAGGCATCACAAGAGACCCAGTACTTC.